One and the same sample provided the 22 T cell receptor beta chains below, sequenced in a study of shared clonotypes between healthy human individuals. Profiled with immunoSEQ multiplex PCR; TCRdb holds only in-frame clones, not every one. The sample carries some 2.1 million clones, around 95% recorded once. Naivety among CD8 cells was defined by CD45RO negativity and positive CCR7 selection, thereby excluding terminally differentiated effector memory CD45RA+ cells. The sample was naive CD8+ T cells from PBMCs. Receptor source: a man between 18 and 29 years old in good health. Some clones in this sample may be carry-over from other donors' samples.

The chain has TRBV6-5 and TRBJ1-1; the D is unclear. Trimming took 0 bases from V and 4 from J, leaving 9 bases between them. The CDR3 length is 14 residues. Germline V gene lookup returns CDR1 MNHEY and CDR2 SVGAGI. This CDR3 reads CASSYSFGSTEAFF. CDR3 DNA sequence: TGTGCCAGCAGTTACTCCTTCGGTAGCACTGAAGCTTTCTTT.

The table lists this clone with a count of one. The sample contains more than one DNA sequence encoding this CDR3. J is TRBJ2-1 and V is TRBV9; no clear D gene. Looked up from germline, CDR1 is SGDLS and CDR2 is YYNGEE. CDR3 length: 13 residues. V lost 0 bases and J 4 bases, leaving 5 bases between the germline ends. The CDR3 sequence is CASSVEVYNEQFF. CDR3 in DNA: TGTGCCAGCAGCGTAGAAGTTTACAATGAGCAGTTCTTC.

This clone has only one observation. The chain links TRBV7-9 to TRBJ2-1; TRBD2 matches at 12 bases. V was pared by 4 bases and J by 8 bases, with 6 bases of the junction left unmatched. Germline V gene sequence: CDR1 SEHNR, CDR2 FQNEAQ (reference sequence). CDR3 length equals 15 residues. The CDR3 reads CASSSRLAGVDEQFF. In nucleotides, the CDR3 is TGTGCCAGCAGCTCCAGACTAGCGGGGGTGGATGAGCAGTTCTTC.

Note on this clone: Other DNA sequences of this sample code for an identical CDR3. This chain uses TRBV27 with TRBJ1-2, with D uncertain. CDR1 and CDR2 (germline): MNHEY, SMNVEV (reference sequence). V lost 0 bases, J lost 4 bases, and 9 bases lay in between. The CDR3 runs to 14 residues. CDR3 sequence (DNA): TGTGCCAGCAGTTTATCGCGGAGAAGCTATGGCTACACCTTC. It translates to CASSLSRRSYGYTF.

A note on this clone: The sample holds other DNA sequences that translate to the same CDR3. V gene TRBV4-3 combines with J gene TRBJ1-2; possible D gene TRBD1, 5 bases. Germline CDR1 is LGHNA and CDR2 is YSLEER. The V end was cut by 0 bases, the J end by 2 bases, with 7 bases between. The CDR3 has 14 residues. This CDR3 reads CASSQDRGNYGYTF. CDR3 bases: TGCGCCAGCAGCCAAGATCGGGGGAACTATGGCTACACCTTC.

This clone was detected only once. V usage is TRBV10-3 and J usage is TRBJ2-3; D is perhaps TRBD2 (5 bases). Germline V lookup: CDR1 ENHRY, CDR2 SYGVKD. The germline V and J ends were trimmed by 6 bases and 6 bases, with 22 bases remaining between them. The CDR3 loop spans 16 amino acids. For the CDR3, the DNA is TGTGCCATCAGAGACGGCCTAGCCGGGAAAGGGGATACGCAGTATTTT. This sequence encodes CAIRDGLAGKGDTQYF.

A word on this clone: The sample carries other DNA sequences with the same CDR3. The rearrangement joins TRBV27 to TRBJ1-5; D remains unclear. The CDR3 has 13 residues. The germline V and J ends were trimmed by 3 bases and 7 bases, with 10 bases remaining between them. In germline, CDR1 is MNHEY, CDR2 SMNVEV (reference sequence). The CDR3 spells CASSLGWRQPQHF. The CDR3 region has the DNA TGTGCCAGCAGTTTGGGCTGGCGGCAGCCCCAGCATTTT.

This chain uses TRBV28 with TRBJ2-7; TRBD1 aligns across 8 bases. The CDR3 length is 17 residues. The V segment lost 1 base and the J segment 5 bases; nucleotides outside the gene matches: 13. Germline V CDR1 and CDR2: MDHEN, SYDVKM. The CDR3 DNA reads as TGTGCCAGCAGTTTATTCGCCTTCGACAGGGGTAGTGACGAGCAGTACTTC. Translation: CASSLFAFDRGSDEQYF.

The rearrangement links TRBV7-6 to TRBJ1-1; possibly TRBD1 for D (6 bases). The germline gives CDR1 SGHVS, CDR2 FNYEAQ. This CDR3 is built from 16 residues. V was trimmed by 3 bases and J by 7 bases, leaving 21 bases between them. CDR3 sequence (DNA): TGTGCCAGCAGCTTGGTCATCAGGGGTGAGGGCGGTGAAGCTTTCTTT. Translating it yields CASSLVIRGEGGEAFF.

This sequence joins TRBV13 and TRBJ2-3; D possibly corresponds to TRBD2 (5 bases). Trimming stripped 2 bases from V and 0 bases from J, with 9 bases between. In germline, CDR1 is PRHDT, CDR2 FYEKMQ (reference sequence). This CDR3 is 15 amino acids long. In DNA form, the CDR3 reads TGTGCCAGCAGCTTACGCGGACTCAGCACAGATACGCAGTATTTT. Protein: CASSLRGLSTDTQYF.

The V and J genes are TRBV5-6 and TRBJ2-2, with a tentative D call TRBD1 (6 bases). The CDR3 has 15 amino acids. Germline V gives CDR1 SGHDT, CDR2 YYEEEE. V was trimmed by 2 bases and J by 1 base, leaving 9 bases between them. CDR3 protein: CASSLGTRNTGELFF. CDR3 in DNA: TGTGCCAGCAGCTTAGGGACAAGGAACACCGGGGAGCTGTTTTTT.

The chain carries TRBV7-9 and TRBJ1-2; D not resolved. Germline assignment: CDR1 SEHNR and CDR2 FQNEAQ (reference sequence). The CDR3 spans 14 residues. V dropped 8 bases and J dropped 7 bases, with 20 bases sitting between them. The CDR3 is CASAELILGSGYTF. CDR3 nucleotide sequence: TGTGCCAGCGCGGAGCTGATTTTAGGGAGTGGCTACACCTTC.

The chain is built from TRBV10-2 and TRBJ2-7; D not resolved. This CDR3 comprises 10 residues. Germline V gives CDR1 WSHSY, CDR2 SAAADI. The V end lost 10 bases, the J end lost 3 bases, and 7 bases lay between the germline ends. The CDR3 sequence: CATQDYEQYF. DNA of the CDR3: TGCGCCACCCAAGACTACGAGCAGTACTTC.

Comment on this clone: This sample also contains other DNA sequences that code for the same CDR3. This chain connects TRBV27 to TRBJ1-2; D is possibly TRBD1 (5 bases). Germline V gene lookup returns CDR1 MNHEY and CDR2 SMNVEV (reference sequence). Trimming pared 5 bases from V and 2 bases from J, leaving 9 bases between. The CDR3 length is 13 residues. The CDR3 reads CASSVGRNYGYTF. The CDR3 coding sequence is TGTGCCAGCAGTGTGGGACGGAACTATGGCTACACCTTC.

This rearrangement joins TRBV7-8 to TRBJ1-5; D may be TRBD1 (6 bases). This CDR3 contains 15 residues. Trimming stripped 1 base from V and 5 bases from J, with 12 bases between. The germline V gene has CDR1 SGHVS and CDR2 FQNEAQ. CDR3 protein: CASSLDTGGHQPQHF. CDR3 bases: TGTGCCAGCAGCTTAGATACCGGGGGCCATCAGCCCCAGCATTTT. The full variable domain, completed using reference TRBV7-8 and TRBJ1-5, is GAGVSQSPRYKVAKRGQDVALRCDPISGHVSLFWYQQALGQGPEFLTYFQNEAQLDKSGLPSDRFFAERPEGSVSTLKIQRTQQEDSAVYLCASSLDTGGHQPQHFGDGTRLSIL.

The chain is built from TRBV27 and TRBJ2-7, with 9 bases identical to TRBD1. The CDR3 length is 15 residues. Germline V gene data show CDR1 as MNHEY and CDR2 as SMNVEV (reference sequence). V lost 5 bases and J lost 7; bases outside the gene matches: 12. The CDR3 is CASSIRDRAWGEQYF. The CDR3 region has the DNA TGTGCCAGCAGTATCCGGGACAGGGCATGGGGGGAGCAGTACTTC.

The chain joins TRBV19 to TRBJ1-1; perhaps TRBD1 as D (5 bases). V shed 7 bases and J shed 4 bases, with 13 bases lying between them. The CDR3 totals 13 residues. The V gene's germline CDR1 is LNHDA and CDR2 SQIVND (reference sequence). The chain's CDR3 is CASTRGASTEAFF. The CDR3 DNA reads as TGTGCCAGTACCAGAGGGGCCTCCACTGAAGCTTTCTTT.

The genes are TRBV28 and TRBJ2-1, with 7 bases that match TRBD2. Trimming at V came to 8 bases and at J to 7 bases, leaving 11 bases not matched to a gene. This CDR3 is built from 14 residues. Germline CDR1 and CDR2: MDHEN and SYDVKM. CDR3 nucleotide sequence: TGTGCCAGCGGCCGGAGGGAGGGAGCGAATGAGCAGTTCTTC. This translates into CASGRREGANEQFF. Combining the CDR3 with reference TRBV28 and TRBJ2-1 gives the whole variable domain DVKVTQSSRYLVKRTGEKVFLECVQDMDHENMFWYRQDPGLGLRLIYFSYDVKMKEKGDIPEGYSVSREKKERFSLILESASTNQTSMYLCASGRREGANEQFFGPGTRLTVL.

This sequence joins TRBV6-5 and TRBJ1-5; D is uncertain. CDR3 length: 16 residues. CDR1 is MNHEY and CDR2 is SVGAGI in the germline V gene. V shed 0 bases and J shed 13 bases, with 22 bases lying between them. CDR3 in amino acids: CASSYSYLGGRLSQHF. The CDR3 bases are TGTGCCAGCAGTTACTCGTACTTGGGAGGGCGCCTATCTCAGCATTTT.

CDR3 amino acids: CASSPRPASGRYNEQFF. The CDR3 DNA reads TGTGCCAGCAGTCCCCGCCCTGCAAGCGGGAGGTACAATGAGCAGTTCTTC. The rearrangement joins TRBV27 to TRBJ2-1; TRBD2 aligns across 9 bases. The CDR3 length is 17 residues. The V gene's germline CDR1 is MNHEY and CDR2 SMNVEV (reference sequence). Trimming at V came to 5 bases and at J to 4 bases, leaving 12 bases not matched to a gene.

V usage is TRBV5-6 and J usage is TRBJ2-1; no clear D. CDR1 is SGHDT and CDR2 is YYEEEE in the germline V gene. Trimming removed 4 bases at V and 3 bases at J, with 11 bases between. There are 14 residues in the CDR3. In nucleotides, the CDR3 is TGTGCCAGCAGCCTGATTTTCGTCTACAATGAGCAGTTCTTC. This translates into CASSLIFVYNEQFF.

Concerning this clone: Other DNA sequences in this specimen translate into the identical CDR3. V is TRBV27 and J is TRBJ1-5, with unresolved D. V was shortened by 2 bases and J by 4 bases, with 6 bases between the two germline ends. CDR3 length: 13 amino acids. CDR1 is MNHEY, CDR2 SMNVEV, per germline (reference sequence). The CDR3 reads CASSLGPNQPQHF. The CDR3 DNA reads as TGTGCCAGCAGTTTAGGGCCTAATCAGCCCCAGCATTTT.